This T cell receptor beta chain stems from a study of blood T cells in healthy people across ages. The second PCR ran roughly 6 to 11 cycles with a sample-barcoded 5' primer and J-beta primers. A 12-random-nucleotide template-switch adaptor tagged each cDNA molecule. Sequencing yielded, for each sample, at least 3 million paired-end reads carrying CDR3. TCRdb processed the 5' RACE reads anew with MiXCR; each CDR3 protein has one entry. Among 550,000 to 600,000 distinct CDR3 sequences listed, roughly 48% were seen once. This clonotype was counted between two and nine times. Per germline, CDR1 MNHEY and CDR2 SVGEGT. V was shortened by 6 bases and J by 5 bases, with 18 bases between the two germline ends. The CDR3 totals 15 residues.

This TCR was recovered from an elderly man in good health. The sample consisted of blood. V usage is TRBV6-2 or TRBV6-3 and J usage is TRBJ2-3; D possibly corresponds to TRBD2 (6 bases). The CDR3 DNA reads TGTGCCAGCAGCTCGGAGGTCCGGGAGCGAGATACGCAGTATTTT. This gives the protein CASSSEVRERDTQYF.